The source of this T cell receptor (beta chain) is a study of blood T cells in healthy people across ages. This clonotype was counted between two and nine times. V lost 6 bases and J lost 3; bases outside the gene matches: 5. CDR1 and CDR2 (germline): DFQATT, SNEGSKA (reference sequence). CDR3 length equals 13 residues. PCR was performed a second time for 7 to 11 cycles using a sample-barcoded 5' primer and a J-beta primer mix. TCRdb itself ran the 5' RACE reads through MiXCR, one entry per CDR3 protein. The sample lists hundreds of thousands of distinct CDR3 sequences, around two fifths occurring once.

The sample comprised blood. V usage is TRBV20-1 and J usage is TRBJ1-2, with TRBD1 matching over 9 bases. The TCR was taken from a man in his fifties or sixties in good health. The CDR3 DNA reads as TGCAGTGCCGGACAGGGGTCTGACTATGGCTACACCTTC. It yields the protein CSAGQGSDYGYTF.